This entry lists 29 T cell receptor beta chains sequenced from one sample in a study of cytomegalovirus exposure and HLA in healthy donors. The PCR had 60 Vbeta and 13 Jbeta primers. Repertoires were generated with immunoSEQ multiplex PCR, while TCRdb's copy carries only in-frame clones and drops some. Of approximately 170,000 clones in the sample, around 77% were seen once. The sample taken for sequencing was PBMCs. Source of these receptors: a woman in her twenties or thirties in good health and CMV-seropositive.

The chain joins TRBV14 to TRBJ1-5; D uncertain. Per the germline V gene, CDR1 is SGHDN and CDR2 is FVKESK. V lost 0 bases and J 10 bases, leaving 10 bases between the germline ends. This CDR3 is 13 amino acids long. The CDR3 loop reads CASSQDLNLPQHF. DNA of the CDR3: TGTGCCAGCAGCCAAGATCTAAACCTTCCCCAGCATTTT.

The chain links TRBV4-1 to TRBJ2-3; 7 positions agree with TRBD2. This CDR3 has 17 amino acids. Germline V gene sequence: CDR1 MGHRA, CDR2 YSYEKL. The V gene end was trimmed by 0 bases and the J gene end by 6 bases; junction bases not matched to a gene: 12. The CDR3 loop is CASSQDTQGGYTDTQYF. CDR3 nucleotides: TGCGCCAGCAGCCAAGATACCCAGGGAGGGTACACGGATACGCAGTATTTT.

This chain links TRBV6-1 with TRBJ2-1; 8 bases are shared with TRBD2. The CDR3 runs to 15 residues. V gave up 8 bases and J gave up 6 bases; unmatched junction bases: 12. The germline V gene encodes CDR1 MNHNS and CDR2 SASEGT. CDR3 nucleotide sequence: TGTGCCAGCGATACCGGGACTAGTTTTTTCAATGAGCAGTTCTTC. Amino acid sequence: CASDTGTSFFNEQFF.

This clone was seen a single time. The identical CDR3 is also encoded by other nucleotide sequences in the sample. V usage is TRBV7-7 and J usage is TRBJ2-5; 8 nucleotides agree with TRBD1. This CDR3 spans 14 amino acids. Trimming removed 6 bases from V and 5 bases from J; junction bases left unmatched: 8. Germline V lookup: CDR1 SSHAT, CDR2 FNYEAQ (reference sequence). This CDR3 is CASSLGQEKETQYF. The CDR3 region has the DNA TGTGCCAGCAGTTTGGGACAGGAAAAGGAGACCCAGTACTTC.

The V call is TRBV7-9, the J call TRBJ2-3; the D is unclear. CDR1 and CDR2 from the germline V gene are SEHNR and FQNEAQ (reference sequence). The CDR3 covers 15 residues. The V end was cut by 3 bases, the J end by 0 bases, with 10 bases between. The CDR3 DNA reads TGTGCCAGCAGCTTTAAGCGAGAGAGCACAGATACGCAGTATTTT. Encoded protein: CASSFKRESTDTQYF. Supplemented by reference TRBV7-9 and TRBJ2-3, the full variable domain reads DTGVSQNPRHKITKRGQNVTFRCDPISEHNRLYWYRQTLGQGPEFLTYFQNEAQLEKSRLLSDRFSAERPKGSFSTLEIQRTEQGDSAMYLCASSFKRESTDTQYFGPGTRLTVL.

The CDR3: CASSLLAGLSYNEQFF. The CDR3 DNA reads as TGTGCCAGCAGCTTACTAGCGGGGTTATCCTACAATGAGCAGTTCTTC. The chain recombines TRBV13 with TRBJ2-1; 9 nucleotides line up with TRBD2. Germline V CDR1 and CDR2: PRHDT, FYEKMQ (reference sequence). The trim removed 2 bases at V and 1 base at J, leaving 3 bases unmatched. This CDR3 is 16 amino acids long.

This chain joins TRBV19 and TRBJ2-3; perhaps TRBD1 as D (6 bases). V was cut by 6 bases and J by 5 bases, with 18 bases left in between. The CDR3 runs 15 residues. Germline V gene lookup returns CDR1 LNHDA and CDR2 SQIVND (reference sequence). CDR3 bases: TGTGCCAGTAGACAGGGATTTTGGGGTCTAGATACGCAGTATTTT. It yields the protein CASRQGFWGLDTQYF.

The chain recombines TRBV6-5 with TRBJ1-4; 7 bases line up with TRBD1. V was pared by 5 bases and J by 8 bases, with 8 bases of the junction left unmatched. CDR1 is MNHEY and CDR2 is SVGAGI in the germline V gene. This CDR3 region has 14 residues. CDR3 in DNA: TGTGCCAGCAGTCTCGACAGGGTTCGCGAAAAACTGTTTTTT. Its protein is CASSLDRVREKLFF.

V usage is TRBV7-8 and J usage is TRBJ2-7; 10 bases map to TRBD1. CDR3 length equals 12 residues. Germline assignment: CDR1 SGHVS and CDR2 FQNEAQ. V shed 0 bases and J 13 bases; nucleotides not matched to a gene: 3. The DNA for the CDR3 is TGTGCCAGCAGCTTAGCTGGGACAGGGGCTTACTTC. Amino acid sequence: CASSLAGTGAYF.

The chain recombines TRBV28 with TRBJ1-4; no clear D gene. The germline CDR1 and CDR2 sequences are MDHEN and SYDVKM. This CDR3 has 14 residues. V lost 5 bases, J lost 8 bases, and 15 bases lay in between. The CDR3 DNA follows: TGTGCCAGCAGTGGCGCAGACCTGCGGGAAAAACTGTTTTTT. This encodes CASSGADLREKLFF.

This clone turned up a few times. This sequence joins TRBV9 and TRBJ2-1; D may be TRBD1 (5 bases). Germline CDR1 reads SGDLS; CDR2 reads YYNGEE. Trimming cost V 0 bases and J 7 bases, with 5 bases left between them. There are 12 residues in the CDR3. CDR3 in amino acids: CASSVGQNEQFF. DNA for the CDR3: TGTGCCAGCAGCGTAGGACAGAATGAGCAGTTCTTC. The variable domain in full, completed from reference TRBV9 and TRBJ2-1, reads DSGVTQTPKHLITATGQRVTLRCSPRSGDLSVYWYQQSLDQGLQFLIQYYNGEERAKGNILERFSAQQFPDLHSELNLSSLELGDSALYFCASSVGQNEQFFGPGTRLTVL.

The chain combines TRBV27 with TRBJ2-2; 11 nucleotides agree with TRBD2. This CDR3 spans 18 amino acids. J lost 5 bases, V lost 6 bases, and 14 bases had no gene match. Germline V gene lookup returns CDR1 MNHEY and CDR2 SMNVEV (reference sequence). The CDR3 loop is CASRPRSLAGGGTGELFF. The CDR3 DNA sequence: TGTGCCAGCAGACCCCGGTCCCTAGCGGGGGGAGGAACCGGGGAGCTGTTTTTT.

The V and J genes are TRBV2 and TRBJ1-6, with 7 bases fitting TRBD1. The germline gives CDR1 SNHLY, CDR2 FYNNEI. This CDR3 has 14 residues. The junction had 4 bases not matched to a gene; V was cut back by 7 bases and J by 4 bases. CDR3 residues: CASMGTAYNSPLHF. The CDR3 DNA follows: TGTGCCAGCATGGGGACAGCTTATAATTCACCCCTCCACTTT.

This clone was counted once. This CDR3 reads CASSFQNTGELFF. CDR3 coding DNA: TGTGCCAGCAGTTTCCAGAACACCGGGGAGCTGTTTTTT. This rearrangement joins TRBV27 to TRBJ2-2; D remains ambiguous. The CDR3 spans 13 residues. V gave up 3 bases and J gave up 1 base, with 3 bases separating them. Germline lookup yields CDR1 MNHEY and CDR2 SMNVEV (reference sequence).

The chain combines TRBV6-5 with TRBJ1-1, with D maybe TRBD1 (6 bases). V lost 7 bases, J lost 7 bases, and 16 bases lay in between. The CDR3 is 13 amino acids. CDR1 and CDR2 (germline): MNHEY, SVGAGI. The CDR3 spells CASISDRSFEAFF. DNA of the CDR3: TGTGCCAGCATTTCCGACAGGAGCTTTGAAGCTTTCTTT.

This chain links TRBV6-6 with TRBJ2-7, with 14 positions matching TRBD2. CDR3 length: 16 amino acids. The junction had 9 bases not matched to a gene; V was cut back by 4 bases and J by 7 bases. Germline V gene sequence: CDR1 MNHNY, CDR2 SVGAGI (reference sequence). CDR3 bases: TGTGCCAGCAGTTCTCCGGGACTAGCGGGAGTAAGTGAGCAGTACTTC. It specifies CASSSPGLAGVSEQYF.

In this sample, this clone turned up once. The V call is TRBV19, the J call TRBJ1-3; D remains ambiguous. Trimming took off 1 base at V and 0 bases at J, with 16 bases between the two ends. The CDR3 totals 18 residues. CDR1 is LNHDA and CDR2 is SQIVND in the germline V gene (reference sequence). The CDR3 reads CASSIGYRKRISGNTIYF. The CDR3, as DNA: TGTGCCAGTAGTATAGGATATCGGAAGAGGATCTCTGGAAACACCATATATTTT.

This clone has more than one count but fewer than ten. The chain combines TRBV5-6 with TRBJ1-2, with D uncertain. The V and J ends lost 1 base and 8 bases respectively, with 9 bases between them. The V gene's germline CDR1 is SGHDT and CDR2 YYEEEE. The CDR3 has 12 residues. This chain's CDR3 is CASSLNHLGYTF. The CDR3 DNA is TGTGCCAGCAGCTTGAACCACTTGGGCTACACCTTC.

The genes are TRBV19 and TRBJ1-2; 8 bases fit TRBD1. Trimming took 6 bases from V and 4 from J; bases not matched to a gene: 10. Looked up from germline, CDR1 is LNHDA and CDR2 is SQIVND (reference sequence). The CDR3 has 15 amino acids. This CDR3 reads CASSPQGTGRYGYTF. The CDR3, as DNA: TGTGCCAGTAGCCCACAGGGGACAGGACGCTATGGCTACACCTTC.

The V call is TRBV9, the J call TRBJ2-2; 7 bases align to TRBD2. Looked up from germline, CDR1 is SGDLS and CDR2 is YYNGEE. The CDR3 contains 15 residues. The J segment lost 1 base and the V segment lost 3 bases, leaving 3 bases of the junction unmatched. CDR3 nucleotides: TGTGCCAGCAGCGCCGTAGCGGGGAACACCGGGGAGCTGTTTTTT. Protein: CASSAVAGNTGELFF.

The chain carries TRBV11-2 and TRBJ1-2; 8 bases are shared with TRBD1. The CDR3 is 15 residues long. Unmatched junction bases numbered 5, after V lost 0 bases and J lost 5 bases. Looked up from germline, CDR1 is SGHAT and CDR2 is FQNNGV. As DNA, the CDR3 is TGTGCCAGCAGCTTAGATTCATGGACAGGGTATGGCTACACCTTC. This gives the protein CASSLDSWTGYGYTF.

The chain uses TRBV19 and TRBJ2-2, with 12 positions matching TRBD1. The CDR3 extends over 15 amino acids. Germline lookup yields CDR1 LNHDA and CDR2 SQIVND (reference sequence). Unmatched junction bases numbered 5, after V lost 7 bases and J lost 5 bases. CDR3: CASKGTGGRTGELFF. In DNA form, the CDR3 reads TGTGCCAGTAAAGGGACAGGGGGCCGGACCGGGGAGCTGTTTTTT.

V gene TRBV5-1 combines with J gene TRBJ1-5; D is ambiguous. Trimming shortened V by 1 base and J by 5 bases, and 7 bases separated the two germline ends. Germline CDR1 SGHRS, CDR2 YFSETQ. The CDR3 consists of 13 residues. The CDR3 nucleotides read TGCGCCAGCAGCTTGCGGTCGGATCAGCCCCAGCATTTT. This sequence encodes CASSLRSDQPQHF.

The rearrangement uses TRBV6-5 and TRBJ2-1, with 12 bases that match TRBD2. CDR1 MNHEY and CDR2 SVGAGI come from the germline V gene. This CDR3 region has 15 residues. Germline trimming cut 7 bases from V and 2 bases from J; bases unmatched to any gene: 3. DNA for the CDR3: TGTGCCAGCACCACTAGCGGGAGGCCCTACAATGAGCAGTTCTTC. Its protein product is CASTTSGRPYNEQFF.

This rearrangement joins TRBV19 to TRBJ2-3; D perhaps matches TRBD2 (5 bases). Germline loops: CDR1 LNHDA, CDR2 SQIVND (reference sequence). The germline V and J ends were trimmed by 8 bases and 2 bases, with 26 bases remaining between them. This CDR3 is 18 amino acids long. CDR3 nucleotides: TGTGCCAGTCCCCGACCAACCCCTAGCTCCCAATCCACAGATACGCAGTATTTT. It translates to CASPRPTPSSQSTDTQYF.

This clone has just a few counts. The junction does not match germline at one end; this may be a read error. The chain links TRBV11-2 to TRBJ1-5; 9 bases match TRBD1. The CDR3 is 15 amino acids. CDR1 is SGHAT and CDR2 is FQNNGV in the germline V gene. The DNA of the CDR3 is TGTCCCAGGGACAGGGAGGGGTCGCGCCCTCAGCCCCAGCATTTT. The encoded protein is CPRDREGSRPQPQHF.

This chain links TRBV5-1 with TRBJ2-5, with D tentatively TRBD2 (7 bases). Trimming cost V 7 bases and J 7 bases, with 17 bases left between them. Per germline, CDR1 SGHRS and CDR2 YFSETQ. This CDR3 contains 13 residues. The CDR3 DNA follows: TGCGCCAGCTCTTCCGAGGGAGGGGGGACCCAGTACTTC. Its translation: CASSSEGGGTQYF.

The V call is TRBV4-1, the J call TRBJ1-3; no clear D. Looked up from germline, CDR1 is MGHRA and CDR2 is YSYEKL. The CDR3 loop spans 17 amino acids. The V end lost 5 bases, the J end lost 0 bases, and 17 bases lay between the germline ends. The CDR3 coding sequence is TGCGCCAGCAGCGTCCAACAAGTACCCTCCTCTGGAAACACCATATATTTT. Protein sequence: CASSVQQVPSSGNTIYF.

V gene TRBV27 combines with J gene TRBJ2-1; D is uncertain. The CDR3 has 14 amino acids. V dropped 0 bases and J dropped 8 bases, with 11 bases sitting between them. Germline loops: CDR1 MNHEY, CDR2 SMNVEV (reference sequence). Written as DNA, the CDR3 is TGTGCCAGCAGTTTATCCACGTATGGAGATGAGCAGTTCTTC. Its translation: CASSLSTYGDEQFF.